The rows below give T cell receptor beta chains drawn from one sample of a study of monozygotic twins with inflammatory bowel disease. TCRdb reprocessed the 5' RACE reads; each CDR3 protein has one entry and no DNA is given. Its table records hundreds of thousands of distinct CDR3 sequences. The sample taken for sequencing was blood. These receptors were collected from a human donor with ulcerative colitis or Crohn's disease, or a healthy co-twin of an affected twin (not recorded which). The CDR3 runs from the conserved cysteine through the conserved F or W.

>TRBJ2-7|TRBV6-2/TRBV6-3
CASSYPGLAGVQQYF
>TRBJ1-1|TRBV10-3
CATTGGPTEAFF
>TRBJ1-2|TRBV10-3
CAISANSNYGYTF
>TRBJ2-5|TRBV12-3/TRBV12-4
CASSPGQGKTQYF
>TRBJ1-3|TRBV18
CASSPQGRSSGNTIYF
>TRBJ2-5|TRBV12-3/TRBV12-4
CASRDRDSKETQYF
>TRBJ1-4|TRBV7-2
CASSLDLLGAGREKLFF
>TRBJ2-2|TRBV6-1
CASTARGGTARTGELFF
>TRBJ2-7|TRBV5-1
CASSDPPGSYEQYF
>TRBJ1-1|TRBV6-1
CASRHVGWNVNTEAFF
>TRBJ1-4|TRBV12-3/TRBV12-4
CASSAPVGKLFF
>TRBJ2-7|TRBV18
CATRRGESSEQYF
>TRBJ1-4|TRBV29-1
CSALQQSPNEKLFF
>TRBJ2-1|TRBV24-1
CATSTGRYNEQFF
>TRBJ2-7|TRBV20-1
CSARGLRDYYEQYF
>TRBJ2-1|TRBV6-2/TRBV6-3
CASSSTGTIRMEQFF
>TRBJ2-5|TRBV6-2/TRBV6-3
CASSVWGGQETQYF
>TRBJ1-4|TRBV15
CATSRDFGVNEKLFF
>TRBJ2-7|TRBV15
CATSREGRLKEQYF
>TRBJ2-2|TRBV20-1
CSASRTGELFF
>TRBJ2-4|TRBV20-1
CSARNPNIVGTSGDVIQYF
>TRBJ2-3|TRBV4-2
CASSQAGGSGTQYF
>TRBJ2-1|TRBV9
CASSVEQRNEQFF
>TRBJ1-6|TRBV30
CAWKSRVAFSYNSPLHF
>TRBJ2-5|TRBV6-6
CASTREGRETQYF
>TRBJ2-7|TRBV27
CASSFGYGTVYEQYF
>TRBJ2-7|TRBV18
CASAPAVSYEQYF
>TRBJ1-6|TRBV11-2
CASSLDSPGGTLHF
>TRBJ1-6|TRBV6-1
CASTRDRGNQNSPLHF
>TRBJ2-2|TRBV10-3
CATYTESGMLTGELFF
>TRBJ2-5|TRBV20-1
CSAPDARGPLF
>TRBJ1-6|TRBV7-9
CASSLVDRVDSPLHF
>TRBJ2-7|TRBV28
CASSSPGGSSYEQYF
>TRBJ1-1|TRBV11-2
CASSSRGDKAFF
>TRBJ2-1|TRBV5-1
CASSLSPFYSSYNEQFF
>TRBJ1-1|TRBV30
CAWTKNTEAFF
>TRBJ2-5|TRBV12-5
CASGPSSSPETQYF
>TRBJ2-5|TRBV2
CASSRDRGYQETQYF
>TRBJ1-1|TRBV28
CASSRRDSTEAFF
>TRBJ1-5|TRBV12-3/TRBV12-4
CASSTGTGSILSNQPQHF
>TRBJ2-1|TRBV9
CASSVKPTSGGIGEQFF
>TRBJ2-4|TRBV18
CASSPRTDLAKNMQYF
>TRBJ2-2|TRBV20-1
CSASIGTATGELLF
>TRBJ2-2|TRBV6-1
CASRHELKRTGELFF
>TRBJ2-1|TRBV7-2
CASSRTSGNLYNEQFF